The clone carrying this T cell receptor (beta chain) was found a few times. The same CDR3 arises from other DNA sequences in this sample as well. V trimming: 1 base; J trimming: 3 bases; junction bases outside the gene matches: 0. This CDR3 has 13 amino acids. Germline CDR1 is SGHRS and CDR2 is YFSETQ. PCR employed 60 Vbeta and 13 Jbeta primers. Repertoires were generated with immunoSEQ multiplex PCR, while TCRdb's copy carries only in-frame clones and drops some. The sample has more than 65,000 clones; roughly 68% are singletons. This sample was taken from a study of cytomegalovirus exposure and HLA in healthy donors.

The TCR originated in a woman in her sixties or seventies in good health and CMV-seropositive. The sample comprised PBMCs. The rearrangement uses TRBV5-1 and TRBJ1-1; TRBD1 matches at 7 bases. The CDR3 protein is CASSLTGDTEAFF. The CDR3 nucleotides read TGCGCCAGCAGCTTGACAGGGGACACTGAAGCTTTCTTT.